Presented here are 20 T cell receptor beta chains from one specimen sequenced in a study of CD8 T cells in ankylosing spondylitis. TCRdb reprocessed the 5' RACE reads with MiXCR, giving one entry per CDR3 protein. The profile shows about 160,000 distinct CDR3 sequences, under 45% of them singletons. Sequenced: synovial fluid, either unsorted or a sorted T cell fraction (not recorded which). Receptors originate from a male donor with ankylosing spondylitis.

This clonotype has ten or more counts. The chain couples TRBV5-8 to TRBJ2-1, with TRBD1 matching 7 bases. Germline lookup yields CDR1 SGHTS and CDR2 YDEGEE. CDR3 length: 14 amino acids. The junction had 5 bases not matched to a gene; V was cut back by 4 bases and J by 4 bases. CDR3 DNA: TGTGCCAGCAGCCTCCCGACAGGGTACAATGAGCAGTTCTTC. Residues: CASSLPTGYNEQFF. The entire variable domain, with the rest obtained from reference TRBV5-8 and TRBJ2-1, is as follows: EAGVTQSPTHLIKTRGQQATLRCSPISGHTSVYWYQQALGLGLQFLLWYDEGEERNRGNFPPRFSGRQFPNYSSELNVNALELEDSALYLCASSLPTGYNEQFFGPGTRLTVL.

The J gene is TRBJ2-1, the V gene TRBV13; D is ambiguous. Looked up from germline, CDR1 is PRHDT and CDR2 is FYEKMQ (reference sequence). V gave up 1 base and J gave up 2 bases, with 9 bases separating them. This CDR3 has 15 amino acids. The CDR3 region is CASSLATVPYNEQFF. The CDR3, as DNA: TGTGCCAGCAGCTTAGCTACGGTCCCCTACAATGAGCAGTTCTTC.

In its sample, this clonotype was seen many times. The rearrangement uses TRBV10-1 and TRBJ2-3; TRBD2 agrees at 11 bases. Looked up from germline, CDR1 is WNHNN and CDR2 is SYGVQD (reference sequence). V shed 5 bases and J 6 bases; nucleotides not matched to a gene: 7. The CDR3 length is 15 residues. The CDR3 loop is CASSPGLAVHDTQYF. Here the CDR3 DNA reads TGCGCCAGCAGTCCGGGACTAGCGGTGCATGATACGCAGTATTTT.

This clonotype has more than one count but fewer than ten. The chain combines TRBV28 with TRBJ2-7; 10 bases map to TRBD2. The CDR3 is 14 residues long. Germline values: CDR1 MDHEN, CDR2 SYDVKM. Losses at the gene ends were 8 bases for V and 4 bases for J; bases not matched to a gene: 8. The CDR3 DNA sequence: TGTGCCAGCGGCCCCGGACTAGCGGAATACGAGCAGTACTTC. This codes for CASGPGLAEYEQYF.

This clonotype came up a few times. The chain combines TRBV5-1 with TRBJ2-7, with D possibly TRBD1 on 5 matching bases. Trimming shortened V by 3 bases and J by 1 base, and 11 bases separated the two germline ends. The V gene's germline CDR1 is SGHRS and CDR2 YFSETQ. The CDR3 length is 14 residues. CDR3 sequence (DNA): TGCGCCAGCAGCTCGAACAGGAATTCCTACGAGCAGTACTTC. This sequence encodes CASSSNRNSYEQYF.

This clonotype was recorded only once. The gene calls are TRBV18 and TRBJ1-1, with D uncertain. V was trimmed by 0 bases and J by 0 bases, leaving 5 bases between them. Germline CDR1 reads KGHSH; CDR2 reads LQKENI. CDR3 length: 14 amino acids. CDR3 sequence: CASSPPSVNTEAFF. The CDR3 region has the DNA TGTGCCAGCTCACCACCCTCGGTGAACACTGAAGCTTTCTTT.

The chain is built from TRBV7-4 and TRBJ1-6, with 9 bases aligning to TRBD1. The J segment lost 5 bases and the V segment lost 5 bases, leaving 7 bases of the junction unmatched. The CDR3 is 16 residues long. CDR1 and CDR2 from the germline V gene are SGHVT and SQSDAQ. This chain's CDR3 is CASSQDRDRDNSPLHF. In DNA form, the CDR3 reads TGTGCCAGCAGCCAAGACCGGGACAGGGATAATTCACCCCTCCACTTT.

DNA of the CDR3: TGCGCCAGCAGCCAAGGGAGCCGGGGGAATCAGCCCCAGCATTTT. Its translation is CASSQGSRGNQPQHF. V is TRBV4-3 and J is TRBJ1-5, with a tentative D call TRBD1 (5 bases). The CDR3 runs 15 residues. The germline V and J ends were trimmed by 1 base and 4 bases, with 11 bases remaining between them. Germline V gene lookup returns CDR1 LGHNA and CDR2 YSLEER.

This clonotype was observed once. The chain joins TRBV29-1 to TRBJ2-1, with 10 bases matching TRBD2. The CDR3 sequence is 15 residues long. Trimming cost V 3 bases and J 8 bases; bases outside gene matches: 10. CDR1 and CDR2 from the germline V gene are SQVTM and ANQGSEA. The CDR3 nucleotides read TGCAGCGTTGATTGGGTTAGCGGGAGGTTCGATGAGCAGTTCTTC. Protein: CSVDWVSGRFDEQFF.

This sequence joins TRBV28 and TRBJ2-1; D call uncertain. V lost 6 bases and J lost 4, with 10 bases in between. There are 13 residues in the CDR3. CDR1 is MDHEN, CDR2 SYDVKM, per germline. CDR3 DNA sequence: TGTGCCAGCAGGGCCGAAGGTTACAATGAGCAGTTCTTC. Amino acids: CASRAEGYNEQFF.

This clonotype was counted once. The chain links TRBV4-1 to TRBJ1-2; 10 bases match TRBD1. CDR1 is MGHRA, CDR2 YSYEKL, per germline. The CDR3 totals 20 residues. The trim removed 0 bases at V and 1 base at J, leaving 14 bases unmatched. The CDR3, as DNA: TGCGCCAGCAGCCAAGAGGGTATCGGCCCGGGACAGGGGAATAACTATGGCTACACCTTC. It translates to CASSQEGIGPGQGNNYGYTF.

This chain connects TRBV10-3 to TRBJ2-5; no clear D. With 3 bases removed from V and 0 bases from J, the gap between germline ends came to 20 bases. Germline V gives CDR1 ENHRY, CDR2 SYGVKD. This CDR3 has 18 residues. For the CDR3, the DNA is TGTGCCATCAGTGAAGGTTGGTCGAGATGGACGGACCAAGAGACCCAGTACTTC. Amino acids: CAISEGWSRWTDQETQYF.

The chain uses TRBV28 and TRBJ2-3; no clear D. Germline loops: CDR1 MDHEN, CDR2 SYDVKM. The CDR3 runs to 13 residues. Trimming stripped 3 bases from V and 4 bases from J, with 8 bases between. CDR3 in amino acids: CASSFAVPDTQYF. Written as DNA, the CDR3 is TGTGCCAGCAGTTTCGCGGTCCCAGATACGCAGTATTTT. The variable domain in full, with the rest retrieved from reference TRBV28 and TRBJ2-3, is DVKVTQSSRYLVKRTGEKVFLECVQDMDHENMFWYRQDPGLGLRLIYFSYDVKMKEKGDIPEGYSVSREKKERFSLILESASTNQTSMYLCASSFAVPDTQYFGPGTRLTVL.

The V gene is TRBV6-2 or TRBV6-3, the J gene TRBJ2-7, with 13 positions matching TRBD2. The J segment lost 0 bases and the V segment lost 10 bases, leaving 21 bases of the junction unmatched. CDR3 size: 20 residues. CDR1 and CDR2 from the germline V gene are MNHEY and SVGEGT. CDR3 nucleotides: TGTGCCACCACCCGGGACAGCGAGGGACTAGCGGGACGAGGCTCCTACGAGCAGTACTTC. Its protein product is CATTRDSEGLAGRGSYEQYF.

This clonotype was seen only once. This sequence joins TRBV10-3 and TRBJ2-7; the match to TRBD1 covers 10 bases. CDR3 length: 16 residues. The germline CDR1 and CDR2 sequences are ENHRY and SYGVKD. Unmatched junction bases numbered 14, after V lost 10 bases and J lost 2 bases. This CDR3 reads CATTTGKTGGPYEQYF. DNA for the CDR3: TGTGCCACCACGACCGGAAAGACAGGGGGCCCCTACGAGCAGTACTTC.

The rearrangement joins TRBV6-1 to TRBJ1-1; 7 bases align to TRBD1. The length of the CDR3 is 16 residues. Per germline, CDR1 MNHNS and CDR2 SASEGT. J was trimmed by 11 bases and V by 6 bases; bases with no gene match: 21. The CDR3 spells CASSQHRGNGVVWAFF. The CDR3 nucleotides are TGTGCCAGCAGCCAGCACAGGGGAAACGGAGTTGTTTGGGCTTTCTTT.

This clonotype appeared a few times. The chain recombines TRBV7-9 with TRBJ2-3, with 10 bases fitting TRBD2. Per germline, CDR1 SEHNR and CDR2 FQNEAQ (reference sequence). The CDR3 extends over 17 amino acids. V shed 5 bases, J shed 6 bases, and the junction held 14 bases outside the gene matches. As DNA, the CDR3 is TGTGCCAGCAGCAACCCCTGGACTAGCGGACGATCGGATACGCAGTATTTT. It is translated as CASSNPWTSGRSDTQYF.

This clonotype appeared a few times. V usage is TRBV27 and J usage is TRBJ2-3; no definite D call. V dropped 3 bases and J dropped 0 bases, with 4 bases sitting between them. This CDR3 spans 13 amino acids. Germline V gene lookup returns CDR1 MNHEY and CDR2 SMNVEV (reference sequence). CDR3 protein: CASSLLSTDTQYF. The CDR3 region has the DNA TGTGCCAGCAGTTTGCTCAGCACAGATACGCAGTATTTT.

The chain joins TRBV9 to TRBJ1-2; D call uncertain. The CDR3 is made up of 15 amino acids. The ends were cut back, 0 bases at V and 4 bases at J, with 13 bases in the middle. CDR1 SGDLS and CDR2 YYNGEE come from the germline V gene. This CDR3 reads CASSVGAATLYGYTF. The CDR3 region has the DNA TGTGCCAGCAGCGTAGGGGCCGCTACTCTCTATGGCTACACCTTC.

Only a few counts were recorded for this clonotype. The V and J genes are TRBV12-3 or TRBV12-4 and TRBJ1-6, with 9 bases lining up with TRBD1. The CDR3 spans 18 residues. V lost 5 bases to trimming and J lost 2 bases; unmatched junction nucleotides: 10. The CDR3 loop reads CASSRRDREITYNSPLHF. CDR3 DNA: TGTGCCAGCAGTCGCCGGGACAGGGAGATCACCTATAATTCACCCCTCCACTTT.